The 2 T cell receptor beta chains given below trace back to one sample, sequenced in a study of cytomegalovirus exposure and HLA in healthy donors. This PCR relied on a set of 60 Vbeta primers and 13 Jbeta primers. Here immunoSEQ multiplex PCR was the method, and the copy in TCRdb shows in-frame clones only, minus some. The table includes 150,000 to 200,000 clones, 80% to 90% detected once. Sequenced input: PBMCs. These receptors were obtained from a man younger than 30 in good health and CMV-seropositive.

The chain recombines TRBV28 with TRBJ1-6, with a possible D match to TRBD1 (5 bases). This CDR3 contains 14 residues. V was shortened by 4 bases and J by 4 bases, with 8 bases between the two germline ends. From germline, CDR1 is MDHEN and CDR2 SYDVKM. This CDR3 reads CASSSPGYNSPLHF. The CDR3 coding sequence is TGTGCCAGCAGTTCCCCAGGGTATAATTCACCCCTCCACTTT.

This clone was counted once. The V call is TRBV4-1, the J call TRBJ2-3; D gene unclear. V was shortened by 0 bases and J by 6 bases, with 7 bases between the two germline ends. The CDR3 is 13 residues long. Germline lookup yields CDR1 MGHRA and CDR2 YSYEKL. DNA of the CDR3: TGCGCCAGCAGCCAAGATTCGTTCGATACGCAGTATTTT. It is translated as CASSQDSFDTQYF.